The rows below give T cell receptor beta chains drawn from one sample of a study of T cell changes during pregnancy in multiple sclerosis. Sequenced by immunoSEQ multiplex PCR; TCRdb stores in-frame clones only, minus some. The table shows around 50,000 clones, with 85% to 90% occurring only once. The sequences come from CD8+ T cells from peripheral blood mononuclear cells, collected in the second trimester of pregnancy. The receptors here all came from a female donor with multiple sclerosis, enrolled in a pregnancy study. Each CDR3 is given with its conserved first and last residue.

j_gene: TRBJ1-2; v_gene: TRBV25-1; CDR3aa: CASRPGGAEGYTF
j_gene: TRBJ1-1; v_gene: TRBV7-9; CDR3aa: CASSLSMFRGEGNEAFF
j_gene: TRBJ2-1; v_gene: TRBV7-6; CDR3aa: CASSSGQGDEEQFF
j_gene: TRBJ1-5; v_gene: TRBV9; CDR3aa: CASSVGRVNQPQHF
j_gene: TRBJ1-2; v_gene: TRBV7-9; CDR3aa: CASSLAGSSTNYGYTF
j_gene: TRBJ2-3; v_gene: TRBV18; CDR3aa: CASRSADTQYF
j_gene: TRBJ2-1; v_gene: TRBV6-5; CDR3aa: CASSVTGTVENEQFF
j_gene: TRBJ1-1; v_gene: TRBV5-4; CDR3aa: CASSFSGGASTEAFF
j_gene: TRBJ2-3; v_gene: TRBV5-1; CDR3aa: CASTGDSSADTQYF
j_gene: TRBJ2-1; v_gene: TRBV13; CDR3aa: CASSLGQTHNEQFF
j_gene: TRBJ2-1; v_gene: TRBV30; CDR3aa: CAWSAPGAGDYNEQFF
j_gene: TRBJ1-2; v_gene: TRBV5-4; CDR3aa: CASSLGWTVAYGYTF
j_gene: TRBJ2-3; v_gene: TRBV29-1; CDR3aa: CSVEDPAGGPTDTQYF
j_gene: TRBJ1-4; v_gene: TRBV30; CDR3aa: CAWSPGQGYEKLFF
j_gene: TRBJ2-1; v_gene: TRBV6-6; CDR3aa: CASSSTSELADEQFF
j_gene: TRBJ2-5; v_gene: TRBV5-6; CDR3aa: CASSVTGEFKETQYF
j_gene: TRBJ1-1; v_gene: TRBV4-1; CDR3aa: CASSQDIGGTEAFF
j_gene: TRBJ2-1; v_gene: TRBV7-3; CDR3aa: CASSHVGGEEQFF
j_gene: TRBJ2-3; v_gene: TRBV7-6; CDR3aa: CASSLGRGDPGGQDTQYF
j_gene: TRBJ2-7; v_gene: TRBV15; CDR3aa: CATSRVGRGGPDSEQYF
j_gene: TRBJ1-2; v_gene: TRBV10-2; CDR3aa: CASSEGSGYYGYTF
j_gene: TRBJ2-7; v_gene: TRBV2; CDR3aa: CAKKGGTPSYEQYF
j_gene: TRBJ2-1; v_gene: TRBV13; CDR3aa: CASSPRTSGGAGYNEQFF
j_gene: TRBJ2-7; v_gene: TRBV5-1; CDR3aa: CASSSPGTGGYEQYF
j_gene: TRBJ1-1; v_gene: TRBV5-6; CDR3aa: CASSFTQYAPEAFF
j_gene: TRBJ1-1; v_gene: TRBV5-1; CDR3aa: CASSLEGGTEAFF
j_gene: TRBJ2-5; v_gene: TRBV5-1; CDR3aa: CASSLGDSQETQYF
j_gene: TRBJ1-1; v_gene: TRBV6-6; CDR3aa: CASSRDRDEAFF
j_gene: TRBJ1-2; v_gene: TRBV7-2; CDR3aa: CASRPPGQSLYGYTF
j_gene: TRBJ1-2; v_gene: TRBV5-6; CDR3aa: CASSFGQGYYGYTF
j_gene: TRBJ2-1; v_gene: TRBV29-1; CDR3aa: CSVEGQVLIGQFF
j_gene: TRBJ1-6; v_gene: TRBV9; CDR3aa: CASGGQGESPLHF
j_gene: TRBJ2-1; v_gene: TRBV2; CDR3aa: CASSETSGGGYNEQFF
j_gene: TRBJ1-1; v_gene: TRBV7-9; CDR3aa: CASSLVSGGRTEAFF
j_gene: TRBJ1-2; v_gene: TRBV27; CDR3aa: CASSPGQGAIYGYTF
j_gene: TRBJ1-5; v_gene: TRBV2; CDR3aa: CASTRSQGQGADQPQHF
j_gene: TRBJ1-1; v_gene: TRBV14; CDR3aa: CASSQDPRGAGPMNTEAFF
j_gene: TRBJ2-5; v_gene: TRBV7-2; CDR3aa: CASSIEDREETQYF
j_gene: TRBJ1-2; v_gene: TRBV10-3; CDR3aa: CAIGGGTYGYTF
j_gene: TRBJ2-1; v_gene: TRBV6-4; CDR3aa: CASSARDSANPNEQFF
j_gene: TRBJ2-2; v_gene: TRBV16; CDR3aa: CASSPGTSGTGELFF
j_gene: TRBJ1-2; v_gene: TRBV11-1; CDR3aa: CASTPIRGRGYTF
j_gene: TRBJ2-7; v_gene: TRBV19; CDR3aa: CASETGHEQYF
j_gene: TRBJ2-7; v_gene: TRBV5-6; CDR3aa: CASSPGGSRAYEQYF
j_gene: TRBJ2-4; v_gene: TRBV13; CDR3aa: CASSSWGLAKNIQYF
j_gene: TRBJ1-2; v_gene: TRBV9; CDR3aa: CASGEGGGYGYTF
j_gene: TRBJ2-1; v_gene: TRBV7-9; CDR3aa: CASSFLTGGYNEQFF
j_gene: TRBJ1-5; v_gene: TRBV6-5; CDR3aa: CASTGGGSNQPQHF